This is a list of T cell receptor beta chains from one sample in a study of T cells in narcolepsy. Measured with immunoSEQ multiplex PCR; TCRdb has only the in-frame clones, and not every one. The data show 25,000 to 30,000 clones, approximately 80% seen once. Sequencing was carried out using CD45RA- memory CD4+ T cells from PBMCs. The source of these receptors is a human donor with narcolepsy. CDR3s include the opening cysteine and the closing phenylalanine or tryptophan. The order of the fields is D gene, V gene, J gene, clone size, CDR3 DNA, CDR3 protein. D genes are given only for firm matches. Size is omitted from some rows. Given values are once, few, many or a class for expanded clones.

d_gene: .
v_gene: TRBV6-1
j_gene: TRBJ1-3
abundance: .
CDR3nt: TGTGCCAGCAGTGAATGGGGGGATCCCGGAAACACCATATATTTT
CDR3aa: CASSEWGDPGNTIYF

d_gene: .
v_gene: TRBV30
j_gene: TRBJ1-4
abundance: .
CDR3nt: .
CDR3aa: CAWSRGSGVMKNCFF

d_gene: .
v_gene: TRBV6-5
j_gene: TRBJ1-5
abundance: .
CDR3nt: TGTGCCAGCAGTCCGGACGGGAAAAGCAATCAGCCCCAGCATTTT
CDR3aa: CASSPDGKSNQPQHF

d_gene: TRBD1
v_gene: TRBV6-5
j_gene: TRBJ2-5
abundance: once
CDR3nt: TGTGCCAGCAGTTACACAGGGGGCATAGAAGAGACCCAGTACTTC
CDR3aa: CASSYTGGIEETQYF

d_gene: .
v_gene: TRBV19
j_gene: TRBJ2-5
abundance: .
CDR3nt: TGTGCCAGTAGCATGGGTTGGGGGGAGACCCAGTACTTC
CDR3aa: CASSMGWGETQYF

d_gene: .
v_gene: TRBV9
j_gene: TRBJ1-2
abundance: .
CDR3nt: TGTGCCAGCAGCGTTCGGACCTCGGACTATGGCTACACCTTC
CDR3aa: CASSVRTSDYGYTF

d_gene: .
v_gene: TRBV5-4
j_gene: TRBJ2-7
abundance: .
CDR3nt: TGTGCCAGCAGCTTGTCGCCGGATTCCTACGAGCAGTACTTC
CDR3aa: CASSLSPDSYEQYF

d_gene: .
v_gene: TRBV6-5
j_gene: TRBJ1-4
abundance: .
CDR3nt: TGTGCCAGCAGGACAGCCGGGGGAACTAATGAAAAACTGTTTTTT
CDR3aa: CASRTAGGTNEKLFF

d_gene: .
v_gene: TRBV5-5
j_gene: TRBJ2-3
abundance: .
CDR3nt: TGTGCCAGCAGCAAAACCGGGCTACACACAGATACGCAGTATTTT
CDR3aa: CASSKTGLHTDTQYF

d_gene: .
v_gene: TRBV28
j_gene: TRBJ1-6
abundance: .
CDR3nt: TGTGCCAGCAGTAACAGTGGGTCCTATAATTCACCCCTCCACTTT
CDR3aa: CASSNSGSYNSPLHF

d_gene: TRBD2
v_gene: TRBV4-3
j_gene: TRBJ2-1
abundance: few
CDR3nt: TGCGCCAGCAGCCAAGACGGGACTAGCAGGTACAATGAGCAGTTCTTC
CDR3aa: CASSQDGTSRYNEQFF

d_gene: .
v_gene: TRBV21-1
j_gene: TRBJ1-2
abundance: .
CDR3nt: TGTGCCAGCAGGCGGTGGGTAACAGGACACTATGGCTACACCTTC
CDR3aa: CASRRWVTGHYGYTF

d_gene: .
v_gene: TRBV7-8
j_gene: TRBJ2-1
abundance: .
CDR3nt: TGTGCCAGCAGCTTAGGTTCCAGGGACGTTGAGCAGTTCTTC
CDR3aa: CASSLGSRDVEQFF

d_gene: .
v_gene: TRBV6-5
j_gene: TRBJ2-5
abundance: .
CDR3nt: TGTGCCAGCAGTTACTCGAAGGAAGGGTACCAGTACTTC
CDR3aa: CASSYSKEGYQYF

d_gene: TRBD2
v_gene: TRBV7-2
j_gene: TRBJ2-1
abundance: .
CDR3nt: TGTGCCAGCAGCTCTCAGGTGCGGGGGACGAATGAGCAGTTCTTC
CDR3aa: CASSSQVRGTNEQFF

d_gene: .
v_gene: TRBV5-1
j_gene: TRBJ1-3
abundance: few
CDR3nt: TGCGCCAGCAGCTTGTCCCACTCTGGAAACACCATATATTTT
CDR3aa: CASSLSHSGNTIYF

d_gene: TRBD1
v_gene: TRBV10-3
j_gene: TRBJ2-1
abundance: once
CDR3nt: TGTGCCATCAGAGGGACAGGTTCCGGCAATGAGCAGTTCTTC
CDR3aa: CAIRGTGSGNEQFF

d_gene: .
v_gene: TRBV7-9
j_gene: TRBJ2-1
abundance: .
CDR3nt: TGTGCCAGCAGCCCACCGGGGGAGATCTCCTACAATGAGCAGTTCTTC
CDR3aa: CASSPPGEISYNEQFF

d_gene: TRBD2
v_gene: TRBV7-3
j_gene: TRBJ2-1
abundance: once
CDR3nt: TGTGCCAGCAGCCCCTCGGGACGGGGGGGCTACAATGAGCAGTTCTTC
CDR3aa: CASSPSGRGGYNEQFF

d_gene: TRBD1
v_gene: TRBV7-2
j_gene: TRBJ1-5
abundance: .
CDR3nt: TGTGCCAGCAGCTCCAGACAGGGAGCTCACAATCAGCCCCAGCATTTT
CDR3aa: CASSSRQGAHNQPQHF

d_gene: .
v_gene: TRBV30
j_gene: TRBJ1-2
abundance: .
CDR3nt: TGTGCCTGGAGTGCCCGACTTCGATCTGGCTACACCTTC
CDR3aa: CAWSARLRSGYTF

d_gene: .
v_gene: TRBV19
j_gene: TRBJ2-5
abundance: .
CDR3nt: TGTGCCAGTAGTATGAACAGGGAAGGAGAGACCCAGTACTTC
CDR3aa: CASSMNREGETQYF

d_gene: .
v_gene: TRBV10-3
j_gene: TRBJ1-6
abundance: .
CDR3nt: TGTGCCGCCACAGGAGATAATTCACCCCTCCACTTT
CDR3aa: CAATGDNSPLHF

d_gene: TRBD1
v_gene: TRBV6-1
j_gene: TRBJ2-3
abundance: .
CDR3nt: TGTGCCAGCAGTGCGGGACAGAGCTGGACAGATACGCAGTATTTT
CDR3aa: CASSAGQSWTDTQYF

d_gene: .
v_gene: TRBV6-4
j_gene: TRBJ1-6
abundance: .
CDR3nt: TGTGCCAGCAGTGACGGGGGGCAAGGAACCCTCCACTTT
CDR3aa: CASSDGGQGTLHF

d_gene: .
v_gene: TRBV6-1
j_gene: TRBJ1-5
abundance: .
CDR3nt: TGTGCCAGCAGTCAATCAGACAGTCCCCAGCATTTT
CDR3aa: CASSQSDSPQHF

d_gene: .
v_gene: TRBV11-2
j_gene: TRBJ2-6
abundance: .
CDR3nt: TGTGCCAGCAGCGAAGGCTCCTCTGGGGCCAACGTCCTGACTTTC
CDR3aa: CASSEGSSGANVLTF

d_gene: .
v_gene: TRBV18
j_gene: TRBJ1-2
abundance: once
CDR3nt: TGTGCCAGCTCACCACGGGGGGAGTACTATGGCTACACCTTC
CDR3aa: CASSPRGEYYGYTF

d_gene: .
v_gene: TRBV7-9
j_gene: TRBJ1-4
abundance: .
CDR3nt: TGTGCCAGCAGCTTGGGAGGGGTTGATGAAAAACTGTTTTTT
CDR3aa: CASSLGGVDEKLFF

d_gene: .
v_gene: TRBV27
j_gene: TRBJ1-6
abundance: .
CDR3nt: TGTGCCACCTCACAAGGTTATAATTCACCCCTCCACTTT
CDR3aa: CATSQGYNSPLHF

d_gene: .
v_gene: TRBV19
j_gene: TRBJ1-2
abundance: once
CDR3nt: TGTGCCAGTAGTTCCCTGAACTATGGCTACACCTTC
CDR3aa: CASSSLNYGYTF

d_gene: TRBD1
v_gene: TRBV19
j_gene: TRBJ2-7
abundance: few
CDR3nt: TGTGCCAGTAGTCCTCAGGGGGAGAGGACCTACGAGCAGTACTTC
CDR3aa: CASSPQGERTYEQYF

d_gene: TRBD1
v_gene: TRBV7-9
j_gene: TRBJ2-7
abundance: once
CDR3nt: TGTGCCAGCAGTTACAGGGGAAGGTACGAGCAGTACTTC
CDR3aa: CASSYRGRYEQYF

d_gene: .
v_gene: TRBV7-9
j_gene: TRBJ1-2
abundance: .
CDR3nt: TGTGCCAGCAGCCCCCCGGGCAGATCCCTAGGCTACACCTTC
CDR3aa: CASSPPGRSLGYTF

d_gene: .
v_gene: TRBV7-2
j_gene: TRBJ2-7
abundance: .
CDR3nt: TGTGCCAGCAGGTTACGGACTATGAAGGAGCAGTACTTC
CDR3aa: CASRLRTMKEQYF

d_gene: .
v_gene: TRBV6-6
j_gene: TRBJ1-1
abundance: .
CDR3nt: TGTGCCAGCAGGCCCGGGACACCGGTTGGGGAAGCTTTCTTT
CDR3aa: CASRPGTPVGEAFF

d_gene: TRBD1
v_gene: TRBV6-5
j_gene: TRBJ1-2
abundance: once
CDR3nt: TGTGCCAGCAGTTACGTCAGGACAGGGGGTGGCTATGGCTACACCTTC
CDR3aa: CASSYVRTGGGYGYTF

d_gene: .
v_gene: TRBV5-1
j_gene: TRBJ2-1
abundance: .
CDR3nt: TGCGCCAGCAGTCGCGAATACCGCCGCTCCTACAATGAGCAGTTCTTC
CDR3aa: CASSREYRRSYNEQFF

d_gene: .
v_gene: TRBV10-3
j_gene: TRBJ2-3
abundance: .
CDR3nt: TGTGCCATCAGTGAGTCAAGGTCTGGGACAGATACGCAGTATTTT
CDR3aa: CAISESRSGTDTQYF

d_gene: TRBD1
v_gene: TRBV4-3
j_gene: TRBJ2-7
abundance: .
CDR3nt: TGCGCCAGCAGCCGAGCTAGTAAGGACAGGGAGCACGAGCAGTACTTC
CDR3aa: CASSRASKDREHEQYF

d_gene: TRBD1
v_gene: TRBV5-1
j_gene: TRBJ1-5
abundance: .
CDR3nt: TGCGCCAGCAGCGTGACAGGGGGGGATCAGCCCCAGCATTTT
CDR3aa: CASSVTGGDQPQHF

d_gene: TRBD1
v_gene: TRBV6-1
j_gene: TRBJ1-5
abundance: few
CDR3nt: TGTGCCAGCAGTGCAAGACAGGGGGAGAATAGCAATCAGCCCCAGCATTTT
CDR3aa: CASSARQGENSNQPQHF

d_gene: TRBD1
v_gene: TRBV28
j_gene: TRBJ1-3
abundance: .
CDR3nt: TGTGCCAGCAGTCCTCCGGGACAGGGGGCCTTCAGCTCTGGAAACACCATATATTTT
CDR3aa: CASSPPGQGAFSSGNTIYF

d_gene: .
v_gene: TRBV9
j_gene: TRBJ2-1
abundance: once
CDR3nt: TGTGCCAGCGGGCCGGACATATACAATGAGCAGTTCTTC
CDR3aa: CASGPDIYNEQFF

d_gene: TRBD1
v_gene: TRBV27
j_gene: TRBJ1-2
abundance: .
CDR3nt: TGTGCCAGCGGCCTACAGGGGGACTATGGCTACACCTTC
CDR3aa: CASGLQGDYGYTF

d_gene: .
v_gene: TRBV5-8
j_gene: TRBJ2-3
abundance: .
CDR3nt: TGTGCCAGCAGCATCGGACACGCTACTAGCACAGATACGCAGTATTTT
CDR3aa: CASSIGHATSTDTQYF

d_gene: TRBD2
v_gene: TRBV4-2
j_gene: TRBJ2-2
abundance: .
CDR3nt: TGTGCCAGCAGCCAAGATGAGGCGGGGGGGCGTGTCGGGGAGCTGTTTTTT
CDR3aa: CASSQDEAGGRVGELFF

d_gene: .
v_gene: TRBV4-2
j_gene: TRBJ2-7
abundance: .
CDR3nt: TGTGCCAGCAGCCAAGACAGGGCGGACTACGAGCAGTACTTC
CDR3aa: CASSQDRADYEQYF

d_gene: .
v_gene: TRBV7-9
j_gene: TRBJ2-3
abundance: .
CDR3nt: TGTGCCAGCAGCCCAAGCAGGACAGTAGGTACGCAGTATTTT
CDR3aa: CASSPSRTVGTQYF

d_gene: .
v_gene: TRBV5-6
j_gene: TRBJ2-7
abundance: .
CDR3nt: TGTGCCAGCAGTGGTGGAGGGCACACCTACGAGCAGTACTTC
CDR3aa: CASSGGGHTYEQYF

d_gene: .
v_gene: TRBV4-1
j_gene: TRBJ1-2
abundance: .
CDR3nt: TGCGCCAGCAGCCAAGTAACTAACTATGGCTACACCTTC
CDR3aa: CASSQVTNYGYTF

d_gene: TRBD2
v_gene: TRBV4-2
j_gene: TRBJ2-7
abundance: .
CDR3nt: TGTGCCAGCACCCTGTACGGGGGGGACTGGTACGAGCAGTACTTC
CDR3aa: CASTLYGGDWYEQYF

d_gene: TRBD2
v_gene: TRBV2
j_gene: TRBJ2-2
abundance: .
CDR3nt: TGTGCCAGCAGTGCTCCGGGACTAGCGGGGGGGCCAAACACCGGGGAGCTGTTTTTT
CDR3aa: CASSAPGLAGGPNTGELFF

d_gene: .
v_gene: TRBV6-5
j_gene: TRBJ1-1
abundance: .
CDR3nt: TGTGCCAGCAGCTCCCCCGGGACTGAAGCTTTCTTT
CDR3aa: CASSSPGTEAFF

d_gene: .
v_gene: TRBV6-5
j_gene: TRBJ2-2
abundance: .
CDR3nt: TGTGCCAGCAGCCCGGGTGGACCCCCCACCGGGGAGCTGTTTTTT
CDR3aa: CASSPGGPPTGELFF

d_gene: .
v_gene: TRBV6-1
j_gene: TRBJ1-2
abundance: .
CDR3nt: TGTGCCAGCAGTGATTGGGGGCTCAGCTATGGCTACACCTTC
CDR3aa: CASSDWGLSYGYTF

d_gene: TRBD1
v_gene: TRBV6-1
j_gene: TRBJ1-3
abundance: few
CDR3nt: TGTGCCAGCAGTGAATTGGGGACAGGGCGCATCTCTGGAAACACCATATATTTT
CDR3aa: CASSELGTGRISGNTIYF

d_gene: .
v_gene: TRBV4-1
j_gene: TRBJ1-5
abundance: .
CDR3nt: TGCGCCAGCAGCCAAGAAGGCATCGTGTACAATCAGCCCCAGCATTTT
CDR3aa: CASSQEGIVYNQPQHF

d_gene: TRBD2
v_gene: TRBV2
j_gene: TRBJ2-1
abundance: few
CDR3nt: TGTGCCAGCGGGGAGCGGGGGGGCCTCAATGAGCAGTTCTTC
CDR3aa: CASGERGGLNEQFF

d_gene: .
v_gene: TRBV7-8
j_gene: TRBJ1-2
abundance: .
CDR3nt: TGTGCCAGCAGCTTAGTCTCAGGGGCGTACTATGGCTACACCTTC
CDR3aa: CASSLVSGAYYGYTF